The entry below describes one T cell receptor (beta chain). Sequenced by immunoSEQ multiplex PCR; TCRdb stores in-frame clones only, minus some. The sample carries over 100,000 clones, 79% recorded once. The sample belongs to a study of blood T cell repertoires in COVID-19. From germline, CDR1 is LNHDA and CDR2 SQIVND (reference sequence). The CDR3 spans 16 residues. The junction had 14 bases not matched to a gene; V was cut back by 8 bases and J by 4 bases. This chain uses TRBV19 with TRBJ2-3; 8 positions agree with TRBD2. This sequence was found in a woman older than 75 with acute or convalescent COVID-19. The sequenced material came from peripheral blood. The chain's CDR3 is CASGPAGREDADTQYF. In nucleotides, the CDR3 is TGTGCCAGTGGACCCGCCGGGCGGGAGGACGCAGATACGCAGTATTTT.